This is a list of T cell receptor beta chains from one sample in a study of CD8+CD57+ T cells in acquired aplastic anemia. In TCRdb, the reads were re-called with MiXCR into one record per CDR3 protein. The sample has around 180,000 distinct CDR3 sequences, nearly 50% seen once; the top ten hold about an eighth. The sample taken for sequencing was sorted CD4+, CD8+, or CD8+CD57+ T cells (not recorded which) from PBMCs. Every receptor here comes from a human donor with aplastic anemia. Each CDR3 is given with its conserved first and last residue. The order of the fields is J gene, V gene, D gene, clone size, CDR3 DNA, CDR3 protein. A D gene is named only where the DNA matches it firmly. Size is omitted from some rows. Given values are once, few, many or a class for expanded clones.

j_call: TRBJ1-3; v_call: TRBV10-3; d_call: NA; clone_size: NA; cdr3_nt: TGTGCCATCAGTGAGGGTAGGGGAGGCTCTGGAAACACCATATATTTT; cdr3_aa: CAISEGRGGSGNTIYF
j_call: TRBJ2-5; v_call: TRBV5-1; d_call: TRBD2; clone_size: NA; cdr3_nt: TGCGCCAGCACCGTGGGCCTAGCGGGAGGGGAGACCCAGTACTTC; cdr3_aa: CASTVGLAGGETQYF
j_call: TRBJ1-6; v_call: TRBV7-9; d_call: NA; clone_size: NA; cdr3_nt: TGTGCCAGCAGCACGGCCGGGGCCCTCCACTTT; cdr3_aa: CASSTAGALHF
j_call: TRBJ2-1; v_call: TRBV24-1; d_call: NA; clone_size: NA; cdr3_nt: TGTGCCGCCAGTGATTTGTCCGGGTTAGGCAATGAGCAGTTCTTC; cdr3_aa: CAASDLSGLGNEQFF
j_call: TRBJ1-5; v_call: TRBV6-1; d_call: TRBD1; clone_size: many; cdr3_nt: TGTGCCAGCAGTCAAACAGGGGGCAAGAATCAGCCCCAGCATTTT; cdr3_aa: CASSQTGGKNQPQHF
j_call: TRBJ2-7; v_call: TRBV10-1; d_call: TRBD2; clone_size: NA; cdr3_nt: TGCGCCAGCAGTGAGTATCCCCTAGCGGGACCTCGTGAGCAGTACTTC; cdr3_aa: CASSEYPLAGPREQYF
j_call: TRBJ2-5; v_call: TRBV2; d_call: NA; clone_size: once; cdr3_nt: TGTGCCAGCAGTGAAGCCCACGAGTCGGCCGAGACCCAGTACTTC; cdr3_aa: CASSEAHESAETQYF
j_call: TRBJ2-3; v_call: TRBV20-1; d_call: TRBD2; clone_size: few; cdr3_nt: TGCAGTTACACCGATGGACTAGCGAGGACAGATACGCAGTATTTT; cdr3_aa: CSYTDGLARTDTQYF
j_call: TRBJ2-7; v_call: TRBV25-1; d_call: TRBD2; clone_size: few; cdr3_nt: TGTGCCAGCTCAGCGACTAGCGGGGGGGCGTACGAGCAGTACTTC; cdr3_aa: CASSATSGGAYEQYF
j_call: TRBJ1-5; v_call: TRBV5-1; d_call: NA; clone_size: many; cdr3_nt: TGCGCCAGCAGCTTGGCCGGGCGTCAGCCCCAGCATTTT; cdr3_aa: CASSLAGRQPQHF
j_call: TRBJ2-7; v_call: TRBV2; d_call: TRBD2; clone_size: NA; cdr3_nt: TGTGCCAGCAGGGTTCTAGCGGGAGGGGTTTACGAGCAGTACTTC; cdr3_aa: CASRVLAGGVYEQYF
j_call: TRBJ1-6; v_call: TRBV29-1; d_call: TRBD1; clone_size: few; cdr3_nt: TGCAGCGTTGGGGACAGGGGGGGAAATTCACCCCTCCACTTT; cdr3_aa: CSVGDRGGNSPLHF
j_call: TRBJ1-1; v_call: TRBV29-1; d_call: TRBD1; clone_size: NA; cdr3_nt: TGCAGCGTTGCGATCCCGGGACAGGGTGCTGAAGCTTTCTTT; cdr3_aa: CSVAIPGQGAEAFF
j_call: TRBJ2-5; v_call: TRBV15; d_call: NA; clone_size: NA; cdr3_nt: TGTGCCACCAGCAGAGTGGGGGGAAGGGAGACCCAGTACTTC; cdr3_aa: CATSRVGGRETQYF
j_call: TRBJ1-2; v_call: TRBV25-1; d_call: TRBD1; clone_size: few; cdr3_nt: TGTGCCAGCAGTGTGGGGGAGACAGGGTTGGGCTATGGCTACACCTTC; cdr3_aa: CASSVGETGLGYGYTF
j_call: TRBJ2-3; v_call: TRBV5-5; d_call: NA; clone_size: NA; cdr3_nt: TGCGCCAGCAGCTTGGGAACAGGGAATACGCAGTATTTT; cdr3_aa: CASSLGTGNTQYF
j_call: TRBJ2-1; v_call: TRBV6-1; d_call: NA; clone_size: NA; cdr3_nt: TGTGCCAGCAGTACATCCTCCCACAATGAGCAGTTCTTC; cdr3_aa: CASSTSSHNEQFF
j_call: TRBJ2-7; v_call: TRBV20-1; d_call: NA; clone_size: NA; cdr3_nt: TGCAGTGCTGGCACAGCCGAGCAGTACTTC; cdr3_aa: CSAGTAEQYF
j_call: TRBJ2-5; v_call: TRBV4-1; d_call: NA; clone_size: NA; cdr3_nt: TGCGCCAGCAGCCAAGATGGCACTAGCAGCAATCGGAAGACCCAGTACTTC; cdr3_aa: CASSQDGTSSNRKTQYF
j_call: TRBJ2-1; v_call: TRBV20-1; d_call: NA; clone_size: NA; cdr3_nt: TGCAGTGCTAGAGTCAGGGGCCTATCCTACAATGAGCAGTTCTTC; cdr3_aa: CSARVRGLSYNEQFF
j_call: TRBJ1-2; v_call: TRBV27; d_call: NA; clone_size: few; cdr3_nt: TGTGCCAGTGCTCGGGACAACCCTAGGTATGGCTACACCTTC; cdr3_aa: CASARDNPRYGYTF
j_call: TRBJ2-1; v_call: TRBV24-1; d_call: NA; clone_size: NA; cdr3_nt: TGTGCCACCAAGACAGGGGAGGGCAATGAGCAGTTCTTC; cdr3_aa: CATKTGEGNEQFF